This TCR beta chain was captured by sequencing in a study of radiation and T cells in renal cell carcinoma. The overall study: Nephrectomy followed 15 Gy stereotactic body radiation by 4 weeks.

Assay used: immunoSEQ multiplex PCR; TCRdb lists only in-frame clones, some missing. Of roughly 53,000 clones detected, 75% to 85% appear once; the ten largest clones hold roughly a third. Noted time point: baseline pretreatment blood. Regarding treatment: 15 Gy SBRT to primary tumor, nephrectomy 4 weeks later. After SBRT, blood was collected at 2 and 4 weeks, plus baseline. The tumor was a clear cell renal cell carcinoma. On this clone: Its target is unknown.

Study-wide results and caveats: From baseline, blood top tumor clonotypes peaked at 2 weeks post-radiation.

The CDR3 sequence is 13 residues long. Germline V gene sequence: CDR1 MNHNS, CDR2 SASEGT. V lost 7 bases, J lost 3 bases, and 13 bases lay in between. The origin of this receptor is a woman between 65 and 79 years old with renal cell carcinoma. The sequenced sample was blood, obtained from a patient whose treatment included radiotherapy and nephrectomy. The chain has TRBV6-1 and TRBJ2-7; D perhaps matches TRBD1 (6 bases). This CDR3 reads CASILDSNYEQYF. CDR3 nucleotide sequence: TGTGCCAGCATTCTGGACAGCAACTACGAGCAGTACTTC.